The 14 T cell receptor beta chains below all came from one sample that was sequenced in a study of glioma-infiltrating T cells (dated by TCRdb to about 2016). Sequenced using an Illumina MiSeq. TCR alpha and beta CDR3 regions were amplified with the iRepertoire nested amplicon-rescue multiplex PCR (arm-PCR) platform from RNA. TCRdb passed the public sequencing reads through fastp at Q25 and MiXCR, retaining productive beta sequences. Rows with one shared CDR3 protein collapse into an entry with the most common genes and DNA. Within this sample are 100,000 to 150,000 distinct CDR3 sequences, with roughly 23% of them counted one time only. Together, the top ten hold roughly 15% of the sample. Sequences were obtained from glioma tissue, nonneoplastic brain tissue, or PBMCs (not recorded which). The receptors were gathered from a human donor with low-grade glioma or glioblastoma, undergoing nonglioma brain surgery, or in good health (not recorded which).

The chain couples TRBV11-1 to TRBJ2-3; D is unclear. V dropped 5 bases and J dropped 1 base, with 16 bases sitting between them. This CDR3 region has 16 residues. In germline, CDR1 is SGHAT, CDR2 FQDESV (reference sequence). CDR3 in DNA: TGTGCCAGCAGCCTCAACCCTGGAACTGGCACAGATACGCAGTATTTT. It translates to CASSLNPGTGTDTQYF.

This clonotype was detected many times. The rearrangement uses TRBV4-2 and TRBJ2-3, with D hard to call. The germline CDR1 and CDR2 sequences are LGHNA and YNFKEQ. CDR3 length: 13 amino acids. Trimming cost V 0 bases and J 5 bases, with 6 bases left between them. The CDR3: CASSQERVDTQYF. The CDR3, as DNA: TGTGCCAGCAGCCAAGAACGTGTAGATACGCAGTATTTT.

This clonotype showed up just a few times. This chain links TRBV29-1 with TRBJ2-3; D assignment may be TRBD1 or TRBD2 (5 bases each). CDR3 length equals 14 residues. The V gene's germline CDR1 is SQVTM and CDR2 ANQGSEA. V was shortened by 1 base and J by 6 bases, with 14 bases between the two germline ends. The CDR3 region has the DNA TGCAGCGTTGAAGGGGGGAGTCTACCGGATACGCAGTATTTT. This sequence encodes CSVEGGSLPDTQYF.

This clonotype was observed a handful of times. This may come from a read error, since a much larger clone is one base off. The chain has TRBV15 and TRBJ2-3; D not certain. Trimming pared 0 bases from V and 7 bases from J, leaving 17 bases between. The CDR3 spans 16 residues. Germline CDR1 is LNHNV and CDR2 is YYDKDF (reference sequence). In nucleotides, the CDR3 is TGTGCCACCAGCAGAGATGGAAGTACGTCGACAAATACGCAGTATTTT. Translating it yields CATSRDGSTSTNTQYF.

As regards this clonotype: It may be a read error: a sequence one base away is much more abundant. The CDR3 carries no conserved terminal phenylalanine or tryptophan, so it likely arises from a read error. The genes are TRBV5-4 and TRBJ2-3, with D unresolved. Germline values: CDR1 SGHNT, CDR2 YYREEE (reference sequence). V lost 1 base and J lost 4, with 13 bases in between. The CDR3 runs 15 residues. The CDR3 sequence: CASSLTPVPPDTQYC. In DNA form, the CDR3 reads TGTGCCAGCAGCTTGACTCCCGTACCACCAGATACGCAGTATTGT.

This clonotype occurred many times. The chain uses TRBV28 and TRBJ1-1, with no clear D. Germline CDR1 reads MDHEN; CDR2 reads SYDVKM. V was shortened by 5 bases and J by 0 bases, with 7 bases between the two germline ends. The CDR3 runs to 13 residues. The CDR3 is CASSTTVNTEAFF. CDR3 in DNA: TGTGCCAGCAGTACAACAGTGAACACTGAAGCTTTCTTT.

This clonotype was seen ten or more times. CDR3: CASSLLIENTIYF. The CDR3 DNA is TGTGCCAGCAGCTTACTCATTGAAAACACCATATATTTT. The rearrangement joins TRBV7-2 to TRBJ1-3; D remains unclear. The CDR3 is made up of 13 amino acids. Germline values: CDR1 SGHTA, CDR2 FQGNSA. Trimming pared 2 bases from V and 6 bases from J, leaving 8 bases between.

This clonotype was counted at least ten times. The chain couples TRBV19 to TRBJ2-7; TRBD2 might be the D (5 bases). The germline CDR1 and CDR2 sequences are LNHDA and SQIVND (reference sequence). V was pared by 5 bases and J by 0 bases, with 11 bases between. CDR3 length equals 14 residues. The CDR3 DNA is TGTGCCAGTAGTCCTAGCACGAGCTCCTACGAGCAGTACTTC. Protein sequence: CASSPSTSSYEQYF.

In its sample, this clonotype was seen many times. This rearrangement joins TRBV19 to TRBJ1-5, with D maybe TRBD1 (5 bases). The CDR3 has 13 residues. Germline-derived CDR1 and CDR2 are LNHDA and SQIVND (reference sequence). V lost 11 bases and J lost 7, with 18 bases in between. The CDR3 protein is CASWQGGIQPQHF. The CDR3 region has the DNA TGTGCCTCATGGCAGGGAGGTATCCAGCCCCAGCATTTT. Complete variable domain (other parts from reference TRBV19 and TRBJ1-5): DGGITQSPKYLFRKEGQNVTLSCEQNLNHDAMYWYRQDPGQGLRLIYYSQIVNDFQKGDIAEGYSVSREKKESFPLTVTSAQKNPTAFYLCASWQGGIQPQHFGDGTRLSIL.

The sample holds many counts of this clonotype. The chain uses TRBV19 and TRBJ2-4, with D possibly matching TRBD2 (6 bases). Trimming shortened V by 3 bases and J by 16 bases, and 25 bases separated the two germline ends. Germline CDR1 and CDR2: LNHDA and SQIVND (reference sequence). The CDR3 totals 15 residues. CDR3 DNA sequence: TGTGCCAGTAGTATGGGTCTGAGGGGAGGCTCATCCGTTTACTTC. Encoded protein: CASSMGLRGGSSVYF.

The table lists this clonotype with many counts. The chain employs TRBV7-2 and TRBJ2-3; 7 nucleotides agree with TRBD2. The trim removed 1 base at V and 8 bases at J, leaving 18 bases unmatched. Germline values: CDR1 SGHTA, CDR2 FQGNSA. The CDR3 has 18 amino acids. CDR3 DNA sequence: TGTGCCAGCAGCTTAGATGGTCTTAGGGGTAGAAGCGGGACTACGCAGTATTTT. As protein: CASSLDGLRGRSGTTQYF.

The V gene is TRBV12-3 or TRBV12-4, the J gene TRBJ2-1; D is possibly TRBD2 (5 bases). The CDR3 contains 15 residues. Trimming took off 4 bases at V and 4 bases at J, with 14 bases between the two ends. The CDR3 loop is CASSSPGGYYNEQFF. CDR3 sequence (DNA): TGTGCCAGCAGTTCTCCTGGAGGATATTACAATGAGCAGTTCTTC.

This clonotype appeared many times. V usage is TRBV4-1 and J usage is TRBJ2-7; 8 nucleotides align to TRBD1. Germline-derived CDR1 and CDR2 are MGHRA and YSYEKL. V lost 3 bases and J lost 2; bases outside the gene matches: 6. This CDR3 has 15 residues. This CDR3 reads CASSHVSGQAYEQYF. CDR3 DNA: TGCGCCAGCAGCCATGTCTCGGGACAGGCCTACGAGCAGTACTTC.

This clonotype was observed a few times. The missing conserved phenylalanine or tryptophan at the end of this CDR3 makes a read error likely. The chain couples TRBV6-5 to TRBJ2-1; 11 positions match TRBD2. This CDR3 comprises 15 residues. Germline lookup yields CDR1 MNHEY and CDR2 SVGAGI. The chain's CDR3 is CASSRLAGQGNEQFL. The CDR3 region has the DNA TGCGCCAGCAGTCGACTAGCGGGGCAGGGCAATGAGCAGTTCTTA.